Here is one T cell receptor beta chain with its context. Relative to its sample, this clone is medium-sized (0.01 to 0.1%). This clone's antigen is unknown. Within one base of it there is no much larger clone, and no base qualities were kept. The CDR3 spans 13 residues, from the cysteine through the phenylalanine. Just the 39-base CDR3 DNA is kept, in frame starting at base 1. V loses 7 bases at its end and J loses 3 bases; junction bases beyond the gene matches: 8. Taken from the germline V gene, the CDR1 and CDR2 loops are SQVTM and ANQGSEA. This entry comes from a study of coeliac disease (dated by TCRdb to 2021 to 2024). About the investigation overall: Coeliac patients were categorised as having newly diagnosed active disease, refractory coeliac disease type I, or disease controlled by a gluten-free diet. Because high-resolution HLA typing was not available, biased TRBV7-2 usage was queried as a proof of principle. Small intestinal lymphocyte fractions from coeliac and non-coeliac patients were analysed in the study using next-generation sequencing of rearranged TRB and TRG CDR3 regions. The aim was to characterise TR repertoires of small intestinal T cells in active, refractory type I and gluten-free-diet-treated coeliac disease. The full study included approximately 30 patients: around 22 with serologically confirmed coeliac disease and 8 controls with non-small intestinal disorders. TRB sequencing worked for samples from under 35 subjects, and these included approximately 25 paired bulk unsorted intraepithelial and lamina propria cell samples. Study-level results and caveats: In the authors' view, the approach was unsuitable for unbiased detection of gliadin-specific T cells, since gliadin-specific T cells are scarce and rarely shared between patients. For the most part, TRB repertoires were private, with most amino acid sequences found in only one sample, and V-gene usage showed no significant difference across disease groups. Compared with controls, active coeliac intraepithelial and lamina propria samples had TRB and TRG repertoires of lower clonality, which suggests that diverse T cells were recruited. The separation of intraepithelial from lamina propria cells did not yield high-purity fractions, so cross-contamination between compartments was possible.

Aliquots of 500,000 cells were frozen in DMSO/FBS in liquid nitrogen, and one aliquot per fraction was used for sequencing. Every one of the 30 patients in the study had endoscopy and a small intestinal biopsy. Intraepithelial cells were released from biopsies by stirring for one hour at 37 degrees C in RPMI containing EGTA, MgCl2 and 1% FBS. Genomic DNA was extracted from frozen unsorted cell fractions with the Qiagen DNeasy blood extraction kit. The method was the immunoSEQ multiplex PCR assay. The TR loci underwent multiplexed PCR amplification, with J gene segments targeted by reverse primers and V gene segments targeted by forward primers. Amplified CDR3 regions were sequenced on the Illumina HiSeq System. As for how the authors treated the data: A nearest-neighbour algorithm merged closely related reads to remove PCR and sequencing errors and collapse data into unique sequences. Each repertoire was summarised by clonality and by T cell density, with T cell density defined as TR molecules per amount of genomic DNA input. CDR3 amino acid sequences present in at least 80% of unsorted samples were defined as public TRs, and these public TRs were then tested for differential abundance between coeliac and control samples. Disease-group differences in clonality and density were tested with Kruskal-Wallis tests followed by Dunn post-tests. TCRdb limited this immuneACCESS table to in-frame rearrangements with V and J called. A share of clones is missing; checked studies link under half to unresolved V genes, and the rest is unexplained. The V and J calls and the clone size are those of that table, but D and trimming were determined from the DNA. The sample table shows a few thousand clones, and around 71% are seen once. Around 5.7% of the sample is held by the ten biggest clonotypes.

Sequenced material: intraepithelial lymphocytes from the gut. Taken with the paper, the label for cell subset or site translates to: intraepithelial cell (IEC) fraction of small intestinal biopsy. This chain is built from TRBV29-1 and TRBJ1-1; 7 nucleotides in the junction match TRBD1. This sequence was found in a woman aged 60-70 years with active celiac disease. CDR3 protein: CSAPVQGDTEAFF. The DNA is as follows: TGCAGCGCCCCGGTCCAGGGGGACACTGAAGCTTTCTTT.